This T cell receptor beta chain derives from a study of identical twins (dated by TCRdb to about 2016). As for the study more broadly: To test whether fetal clonotypes persist, the study used deep sequencing on TCR alpha and beta repertoires from monozygotic twins, unrelated adults of various ages, and cord blood. Replicate twin experiments were performed at different times using different library preparation protocols to rule out contamination. Study-wide conclusions, independent of this receptor: Abundant cord blood beta clonotypes carried fewer insertions; young adult naive repertoires showed a weaker similar trend, while memory repertoires showed none. Recombination models systematically underestimated out-of-frame TCR alpha sharing in monozygotic twins but agreed with sharing between unrelated individuals. Invariant T cells such as MAIT and iNKT could partly confound zero-insertion analyses, though diverse VJ usage argued against this for most clonotypes. In beta out-of-frame sequences, excess twin sharing was weaker, because having fewer shared sequences lowered the signal-to-noise ratio. Because the same donors could not be followed over many years, the conclusions relied on cross-sectional statistical analysis. Out-of-frame TCR alpha sequences shared between twins showed an excess of low generation-probability sequences compared with coincidental sharing between unrelated individuals.

This clonotype was counted only a few times. What antigen it recognizes has not been identified. Base qualities are not recorded, but no much larger clone differs from it by a single base. Receptor libraries were prepared by 5' RACE. Sequencing relied on an Illumina HiSeq 2000. Template switching introduced a universal primer binding site; the final cDNA contained a unique molecular identifier, enabling accurate counting of TCR cDNA molecules. Specific primers in the conserved constant-segment region were used to synthesize first-strand cDNA for TCR alpha and beta chains. Each cDNA library was double barcoded, with a SMART-Mk sample barcode plus Illumina barcodes, to control for contamination. TruSeq adapter sequences, together with Illumina sample barcodes, were added in two successive PCR steps. The Illumina HiSeq platform was used with custom primers to sequence TCR alpha and beta cDNA libraries. The study's processing was this. Unique molecular identifiers were extracted from raw reads with MiGEC, and CDR3 positions were determined with MiXCR. Recombination models were inferred per individual with the repgenHMM and IGoR tools using an EM algorithm. The tcR package in R was used for shared clonotype analysis, with sharing normalized by the product of cloneset sizes. To study raw recombination without the effects of thymic and clonal selection, out-of-frame nonproductive sequences were analyzed. Using fastp trimming at Q25 and MiXCR clonotype assembly, TCRdb reanalyzed the public sequencing data and kept in-frame beta chains. Rows are unified per CDR3 protein, each entry keeping the most common DNA and genes. Here the V and J calls rest on TCRdb's processing, not on the authors' analysis. The sample contains about 220,000 distinct CDR3 sequences, 7.5% of them found a single time. The biggest ten clones account for more than 5% of the sample.

Every donor in the study was a healthy Caucasian. The twin cohort consisted of three pairs of female monozygotic twins, all aged about 18 to 29 years. Positive isolation kits from Invitrogen were used to isolate CD4+ and CD8+ T cell populations. Taken from cysteine to phenylalanine, the CDR3 has 13 residues. Only the CDR3 DNA stays, 39 bases, in frame from base 1. Trimming removed 3 bases from V and 3 bases from J; the gene matches leave 2 bases unexplained. Reading the germline V gene (reference sequence) gives CDR1 DFQATT and CDR2 SNEGSKA. A further study also used this sample, focusing on yellow fever vaccine responses in identical twins. The second publication reports: According to the authors, in identical twins the way T cells responded to vaccination appeared partly convergent and partly personalized. Focusing on identical twins, the study followed the T cell clones that responded to the vaccine, and did so with precision.

Sequences were obtained from CD8+ T cells sorted from blood. The chain is assembled from TRBV20-1 and TRBJ2-7; TRBD2 lines up with 10 middle nucleotides. This receptor was obtained from a woman under 30 in good health. The CDR3 reads as follows: CSARGTSDYEQYF. DNA sequence: TGCAGTGCTAGGGGGACTAGCGACTACGAGCAGTACTTC.